This T cell receptor (beta chain) is from a study of T cells after yellow fever vaccination. Production of TCR cDNA was by 5'RACE template switching, which also added a universal primer site and UMIs. TCRdb recomputed calls from the 5' RACE reads with MiXCR, one row per CDR3 protein. The sample shows roughly 340,000 distinct CDR3 sequences, around 3.9% of them seen only once. Trimming removed 0 bases from V and 4 bases from J, with 4 bases in between. Germline V CDR1 and CDR2: SGHRS, YFSETQ. This CDR3 comprises 13 residues. There are many counts of this clonotype. What it binds is not known. General study points: Though weaker, the secondary response peaked faster, on day 5 versus 15.

This sequence joins TRBV5-1 and TRBJ2-2; the D is unclear. The sequence was collected from a young man who received the YFV17D yellow fever vaccine. This specimen consisted of PBMCs, obtained 5 days after the yellow fever booster vaccination. The CDR3 coding sequence is TGCGCCAGCAGCTTGGTAGCCACCGGGGAGCTGTTTTTT. This sequence encodes CASSLVATGELFF. Full variable domain (outside the CDR3, taken from reference TRBV5-1 and TRBJ2-2): KAGVTQTPRYLIKTRGQQVTLSCSPISGHRSVSWYQQTPGQGLQFLFEYFSETQRNKGNFPGRFSGRQFSNSRSEMNVSTLELGDSALYLCASSLVATGELFFGEGSRLTVL.